One sample yielded the 27 T cell receptor beta chains listed below, sequenced in a study of T cell repertoires in cytomegalovirus infection. Antigen specificity for these receptors is unknown. Each CDR3 protein is one row after TCRdb ran MiXCR on the reads. The data contain 650,000 to 900,000 distinct CDR3 sequences, about 29% of them singletons. This material consisted of cultured CD8+ T cells from PBMCs, taken from culture after CMV antigen stimulation. The source of these receptors is a human donor in good health (CMV status not recorded). Some clones in this sample may be carry-over from other donors' samples.

The chain joins TRBV28 to TRBJ2-7; D possibly uses TRBD1 or TRBD2 (5 bases each). CDR3 size: 15 residues. Germline-derived CDR1 and CDR2 are MDHEN and SYDVKM. Trimming pared 5 bases from V and 7 bases from J, leaving 21 bases between. CDR3 region: CASSPSTRAWGEQYV. CDR3 bases: TGTGCCAGCAGTCCTTCTACCCGGGCCTGGGGGGAGCAGTACGTC.

Here the CDR3 DNA reads TGCGCCAGCAGCCAAGACACACCCCTAAATAGCAATCAGCCCCAGCATTTT. Protein sequence: CASSQDTPLNSNQPQHF. The chain couples TRBV4-1 to TRBJ1-5; D not certain. This CDR3 spans 17 amino acids. Trimming removed 0 bases from V and 0 bases from J, with 12 bases in between. CDR1 and CDR2 from the germline V gene are MGHRA and YSYEKL.

The chain employs TRBV14 and TRBJ2-7, with D uncertain. The V gene lost 0 bases and the J gene lost 3 bases, with 9 bases spanning the gap. Germline CDR1 reads SGHDN; CDR2 reads FVKESK. The CDR3 consists of 14 residues. CDR3 in amino acids: CASSQEASDYEQYF. The CDR3 region has the DNA TGTGCCAGCAGCCAAGAAGCCTCCGACTACGAGCAGTACTTC.

The rearrangement links TRBV19 to TRBJ1-1, with D perhaps matching TRBD1 (6 bases). The CDR3 totals 15 residues. Germline assignment: CDR1 LNHDA and CDR2 SQIVND (reference sequence). V lost 1 base, J lost 4 bases, and 13 bases lay in between. The CDR3 nucleotides read TGTGCCAGTAGTATAGTGGGGGGGCGTTCCACTGAAGCTTTCTTT. This translates into CASSIVGGRSTEAFF.

This clonotype was picked up many times. This chain joins TRBV7-6 and TRBJ2-3; D not certain. Looked up from germline, CDR1 is SGHVS and CDR2 is FNYEAQ. V was trimmed by 1 base and J by 1 base, leaving 18 bases between them. The CDR3 extends over 18 amino acids. CDR3 region: CASSLGPSGLRGTDTQYF. For the CDR3, the DNA is TGTGCCAGCAGCTTAGGGCCGTCAGGCCTGCGAGGCACAGATACGCAGTATTTT.

This clonotype was counted a few times. This rearrangement joins TRBV28 to TRBJ2-3; 7 bases map to TRBD2. The CDR3 loop spans 15 amino acids. V was pared by 6 bases and J by 3 bases, with 9 bases of the junction left unmatched. CDR1 is MDHEN, CDR2 SYDVKM, per germline. The CDR3 bases are TGTGCCAGCAGGGCCGGGACTACTTCGACAGATACGCAGTATTTT. It yields the protein CASRAGTTSTDTQYF. Looking up the rest from reference TRBV28 and TRBJ2-3 gives the full variable domain: DVKVTQSSRYLVKRTGEKVFLECVQDMDHENMFWYRQDPGLGLRLIYFSYDVKMKEKGDIPEGYSVSREKKERFSLILESASTNQTSMYLCASRAGTTSTDTQYFGPGTRLTVL.

The chain uses TRBV20-1 and TRBJ1-5, with unresolved D. Germline values: CDR1 DFQATT, CDR2 SNEGSKA (reference sequence). This CDR3 has 15 amino acids. Trimming took 2 bases from V and 5 from J, leaving 16 bases between them. This CDR3 reads CSARRTRLPYQPQHF. CDR3 sequence (DNA): TGCAGTGCTAGAAGAACTCGCCTCCCCTATCAGCCCCAGCATTTT.

This clonotype appeared many times. The rearrangement uses TRBV4-1 and TRBJ1-6, with D perhaps matching TRBD1 (5 bases). Looked up from germline, CDR1 is MGHRA and CDR2 is YSYEKL. The germline V and J ends were trimmed by 3 bases and 6 bases, with 15 bases remaining between them. This CDR3 region has 16 residues. Here the CDR3 DNA reads TGCGCCAGCAGCCATTATACTCGACAGCCTAATTCACCCCTCCACTTT. Translated: CASSHYTRQPNSPLHF.

The chain has TRBV7-6 and TRBJ1-2; D may be TRBD1 (5 bases). The V gene lost 1 base and the J gene lost 6 bases, with 6 bases spanning the gap. The germline gives CDR1 SGHVS, CDR2 FNYEAQ. The CDR3 sequence is 12 residues long. The CDR3 loop reads CASSLVGHGYTF. The CDR3 nucleotides are TGTGCCAGCAGCTTAGTGGGGCATGGCTACACCTTC.

This clonotype has only a few counts. The chain combines TRBV12-3 or TRBV12-4 with TRBJ1-2; D not resolved. This CDR3 contains 12 residues. V dropped 7 bases and J dropped 8 bases, with 14 bases sitting between them. CDR3 bases: TGTGCCAGCACCGACCGGACTCGCGGCTACACCTTC. Translating gives CASTDRTRGYTF.

V is TRBV4-1 and J is TRBJ2-5; no clear D gene. Trimming stripped 3 bases from V and 5 bases from J, with 7 bases between. CDR1 is MGHRA and CDR2 is YSYEKL in the germline V gene. The CDR3 totals 12 residues. The CDR3 nucleotides read TGCGCCAGCAGCCATGCAGAGGAGACCCAGTACTTC. It is translated as CASSHAEETQYF.

CDR3 sequence: CASSQEIQDSYNEQFF. The CDR3 coding sequence is TGTGCCAGCAGCCAAGAAATACAGGACTCCTACAATGAGCAGTTCTTC. The J gene is TRBJ2-1, the V gene TRBV4-2, with D maybe TRBD1 (5 bases). CDR3 size: 16 residues. The V gene lost 0 bases and the J gene lost 0 bases, with 9 bases spanning the gap. The germline V gene encodes CDR1 LGHNA and CDR2 YNFKEQ.

CDR3 DNA sequence: TGTGCCAGCAGCCCTTTGGTGGCAGGGATGGAAGAGACCCAGTACTTC. Its protein is CASSPLVAGMEETQYF. The chain is built from TRBV7-6 and TRBJ2-5; D is possibly TRBD1 (5 bases). CDR1 is SGHVS and CDR2 is FNYEAQ in the germline V gene. V was cut by 5 bases and J by 3 bases, with 19 bases left in between. CDR3 size: 16 residues.

J is TRBJ2-7 and V is TRBV7-6; D is possibly TRBD1 or TRBD2 (5 bases each). Germline CDR1 SGHVS, CDR2 FNYEAQ. The CDR3 length is 14 residues. Trimming left V 1 base short and J 4 bases short, with 11 bases between. CDR3 DNA sequence: TGTGCCAGCAGCTTAGGGGGACCGACATACGAGCAGTACTTC. Its translation is CASSLGGPTYEQYF.

This clonotype showed up just a few times. J is TRBJ2-7 and V is TRBV7-8; D might be TRBD2 (6 bases). V was pared by 5 bases and J by 2 bases, with 19 bases between. In germline, CDR1 is SGHVS, CDR2 FQNEAQ. This CDR3 contains 16 residues. CDR3: CASSPGSIPGAYEQYF. In DNA, the CDR3 is TGTGCCAGCAGCCCCGGCTCGATACCGGGGGCCTACGAGCAGTACTTC.

This clonotype was detected only a few times. The gene calls are TRBV19 and TRBJ1-1; D call uncertain. The CDR3 is 13 amino acids. Germline-derived CDR1 and CDR2 are LNHDA and SQIVND (reference sequence). V lost 4 bases to trimming and J lost 1 base, with 7 bases between them. The CDR3 region is CASSTLGNTEAFF. CDR3 bases: TGTGCCAGTAGTACCCTAGGGAACACTGAAGCTTTCTTT.

This clonotype was detected ten times or more. This chain links TRBV5-8 with TRBJ1-3; no clear D gene. The germline V gene encodes CDR1 SGHTS and CDR2 YDEGEE. Trimming stripped 1 base from V and 0 bases from J, with 5 bases between. This CDR3 spans 14 amino acids. The CDR3 protein is CASSLPFSGNTIYF. CDR3 coding DNA: TGTGCCAGCAGCTTGCCCTTCTCTGGAAACACCATATATTTT.

This clonotype was detected ten times or more. The rearrangement uses TRBV6-2 or TRBV6-3 and TRBJ1-2; D ambiguous. The CDR3 totals 13 residues. The ends were cut back, 0 bases at V and 7 bases at J, with 9 bases in the middle. The germline V gene has CDR1 MNHEY and CDR2 SVGEGT. CDR3 coding DNA: TGTGCCAGCAGTTACTCGGGGATGGCTGGCTACACCTTC. Translating gives CASSYSGMAGYTF.

The chain uses TRBV14 and TRBJ2-7; D uncertain. V gave up 2 bases and J gave up 5 bases, with 16 bases separating them. Germline loops: CDR1 SGHDN, CDR2 FVKESK. This CDR3 comprises 15 residues. CDR3 in amino acids: CASSQYGRSRDEQYV. CDR3 DNA: TGTGCCAGCAGCCAATACGGACGGTCCCGGGACGAGCAGTACGTC.

This clonotype was observed at least ten times. The V call is TRBV7-2, the J call TRBJ1-6; unclear D gene. V was shortened by 5 bases and J by 14 bases, with 10 bases between the two germline ends. Per germline, CDR1 SGHTA and CDR2 FQGNSA. This CDR3 spans 11 amino acids. CDR3 in amino acids: CASSTSGTLHF. The CDR3 DNA is TGTGCCAGCAGCACTTCAGGAACCCTCCACTTT.

The V call is TRBV3-1, the J call TRBJ2-5; D may be TRBD1 (5 bases). Germline V gene sequence: CDR1 LGHDT, CDR2 YNNKEL (reference sequence). This CDR3 is built from 13 residues. V shed 1 base and J shed 7 bases, with 10 bases lying between them. CDR3 nucleotide sequence: TGTGCCAGCAGCCAAGGGGGCCGTGGGACCCAGTACTTC. Encoded protein: CASSQGGRGTQYF.

This clonotype was detected ten times or more. The chain has TRBV6-2 or TRBV6-3 and TRBJ1-1; a possible D gene is TRBD1 (5 bases). V shed 7 bases and J shed 4 bases, with 19 bases lying between them. The CDR3 length is 15 residues. The germline gives CDR1 MNHEY, CDR2 SVGEGT. The CDR3 DNA reads as TGTGCCAGCAAGACCCTTAAGGGGATGGGCACTGAAGCTTTCTTT. This sequence encodes CASKTLKGMGTEAFF.

The V call is TRBV7-6, the J call TRBJ1-2, with D hard to call. V dropped 2 bases and J dropped 8 bases, with 9 bases sitting between them. This CDR3 is 12 amino acids long. Germline CDR1 SGHVS, CDR2 FNYEAQ. CDR3 in DNA: TGTGCCAGCAGCTTACCCCCCCAGGGCTACACCTTC. Translated, it gives CASSLPPQGYTF.

This clonotype was counted only a few times. This rearrangement joins TRBV6-5 to TRBJ2-7, with 10 nucleotides matching TRBD1. The CDR3 has 14 amino acids. With 5 bases clipped from V and 6 bases from J, the junction kept 7 bases outside the gene matches. CDR1 and CDR2 (germline): MNHEY, SVGAGI. CDR3 protein: CASSHRDRGGEQYV. In DNA, the CDR3 is TGTGCCAGCAGTCATCGGGACAGGGGAGGCGAGCAGTACGTC.

This clonotype has just a few counts. V and J are TRBV6-5 and TRBJ2-3; D perhaps matches TRBD2 (7 bases). V gave up 2 bases and J gave up 6 bases, with 24 bases separating them. The CDR3 totals 18 residues. CDR1 and CDR2 from the germline V gene are MNHEY and SVGAGI. The CDR3 nucleotides are TGTGCCAGCAGTTACGCTCCTTTCGGGGCGGGGGCGGAGGATACGCAGTATTTT. This encodes CASSYAPFGAGAEDTQYF.

This sequence joins TRBV19 and TRBJ2-1, with a weak D call TRBD1 (6 bases). The CDR3 spans 15 residues. Deletions cut 7 bases from V and 3 bases from J, with 16 bases between. Germline V CDR1 and CDR2: LNHDA, SQIVND (reference sequence). In DNA, the CDR3 is TGTGCCAGTACTCAGGGGTTTGAGAACTACAATGAGCAGTTCTTC. Its protein product is CASTQGFENYNEQFF.

The J gene is TRBJ2-3, the V gene TRBV6-1, with 10 nucleotides matching TRBD2. Germline values: CDR1 MNHNS, CDR2 SASEGT. The CDR3 is made up of 20 amino acids. V trimming: 7 bases; J trimming: 0 bases; junction bases outside the gene matches: 19. The CDR3 nucleotides are TGTGCCAGCACCTCCCCTAGGGTGGCTAGCGGGGGCCAAAGCACAGATACGCAGTATTTT. This translates into CASTSPRVASGGQSTDTQYF.